This T cell receptor beta chain was identified during a study of beta chain features in type 1 diabetes. The study's findings and limits: In every one of the four CD4+ subsets, TCRB CDR3s were moderately but significantly shorter in Type 1 diabetes patients. Shorter templates may be favored by PCR, equally so in patients and controls. Any HLA-type effect on TCRB rearrangement remained unresolved here.

Since all of the isolated RNA was reverse transcribed, expressed TCRB transcripts were what got sequenced. The study sequenced naive, central memory and regulatory T cell samples to an average of about 3.5 million reads. Generated by immunoSEQ multiplex PCR, the TCRdb table keeps only in-frame clones and is missing some. This table has approximately 250,000 clones, around 16% appearing once. For this clone: What it binds is not known.

Sorting that relied on CD45RO/CCR7/CD25/CD127/CD95/CD27 yielded CD4+ naive, central memory, regulatory and stem cell-like memory cells. This CDR3 has 13 residues. V dropped 2 bases and J dropped 4; count of bases not matched to a gene: 3. CDR1 and CDR2 from the germline V gene are GTSNPN and SVGIG (reference sequence). The chain combines TRBV30 with TRBJ1-2; 8 bases align to TRBD1. The source of this sequence is a young man with type 1 diabetes. The source material was naive CD4+ T cells from blood. The CDR3 spells CAWSPGGSYGYTF. CDR3 bases: TGTGCCTGGAGTCCAGGGGGCAGCTATGGCTACACCTTC.